Below are 9 T cell receptor beta chains sequenced from a single sample in a study of shared clonotypes between healthy human individuals. Sequencing used immunoSEQ multiplex PCR; TCRdb keeps in-frame clones, though not all of them. Of hundreds of thousands of clones in the sample, approximately 79% were seen once. Material for sequencing was memory CD4+ T cells sorted from blood. Indicated subset: CD45RA-negative fraction. All receptors come from a woman under 40 in good health.

This chain joins TRBV5-1 and TRBJ2-5, with 11 nucleotides matching TRBD2. CDR1 and CDR2 (germline): SGHRS, YFSETQ. V trimming: 6 bases; J trimming: 1 base; junction bases outside the gene matches: 11. The CDR3 has 17 amino acids. The CDR3 DNA reads TGCGCCAGCACCACCGGGGGGCTAGCGGGAGGCCAAGAGACCCAGTACTTC. Protein sequence: CASTTGGLAGGQETQYF.

The chain joins TRBV7-2 to TRBJ2-2; D call uncertain. The V end was cut by 2 bases, the J end by 0 bases, with 10 bases between. The CDR3 extends over 16 amino acids. Germline-derived CDR1 and CDR2 are SGHTA and FQGNSA. DNA for the CDR3: TGTGCCAGCAGCTTAAGGTATTATCCGAACACCGGGGAGCTGTTTTTT. This translates into CASSLRYYPNTGELFF. The variable domain in full, with the rest retrieved from reference TRBV7-2 and TRBJ2-2, is GAGVSQSPSNKVTEKGKDVELRCDPISGHTALYWYRQSLGQGLEFLIYFQGNSAPDKSGLPSDRFSAERTGGSVSTLTIQRTQQEDSAVYLCASSLRYYPNTGELFFGEGSRLTVL.

V and J are TRBV6-6 and TRBJ2-1; 10 bases fit TRBD2. Germline V gives CDR1 MNHNY, CDR2 SVGAGI (reference sequence). Trimming took 2 bases from V and 9 from J; bases not matched to a gene: 1. The length of the CDR3 is 13 residues. CDR3 in DNA: TGTGCCAGCAGTTACACTAGCGGGATTGAGCAGTTCTTC. As protein: CASSYTSGIEQFF.

This chain uses TRBV7-6 with TRBJ1-2; TRBD1 agrees at 8 bases. The CDR3 consists of 12 residues. Germline V lookup: CDR1 SGHVS, CDR2 FNYEAQ. V shed 4 bases, J shed 8 bases, and the junction held 3 bases outside the gene matches. The CDR3 loop reads CASSSGTGGYTF. CDR3 nucleotide sequence: TGTGCCAGCAGCTCCGGGACAGGCGGCTACACCTTC. The full variable domain, in which reference TRBV7-6 and TRBJ1-2 provide the parts outside the CDR3, is GAGVSQSPRYKVTKRGQDVALRCDPISGHVSLYWYRQALGQGPEFLTYFNYEAQQDKSGLPNDRFSAERPEGSISTLTIQRTEQRDSAMYRCASSSGTGGYTFGSGTRLTVV.

This sequence joins TRBV2 and TRBJ2-1; 10 nucleotides match TRBD1. The V and J ends lost 5 bases and 4 bases, in that order; junction bases with no gene match: 8. Germline assignment: CDR1 SNHLY and CDR2 FYNNEI. The CDR3 has 16 residues. The CDR3 here is CASSIIGTGAYNEQFF. The CDR3 DNA reads as TGTGCCAGCAGTATTATAGGGACAGGGGCTTACAATGAGCAGTTCTTC.

Comments on this clone: Other DNA sequences in this specimen translate into the identical CDR3. The J gene is TRBJ1-1, the V gene TRBV7-9; no definite D call. The CDR3 totals 13 residues. The V gene's germline CDR1 is SEHNR and CDR2 FQNEAQ (reference sequence). The V end was cut by 2 bases, the J end by 3 bases, with 7 bases between. In DNA form, the CDR3 reads TGTGCCAGCAGCTTAAGGTGGGACACTGAAGCTTTCTTT. It is translated as CASSLRWDTEAFF.

This clone was observed a single time. This chain connects TRBV10-1 to TRBJ2-5; D ambiguous. CDR3 size: 13 residues. Trimming took 8 bases from V and 2 from J, leaving 12 bases between them. Germline values: CDR1 WNHNN, CDR2 SYGVQD (reference sequence). CDR3: CASADGQQETQYF. The CDR3, as DNA: TGCGCCAGCGCGGACGGTCAGCAAGAGACCCAGTACTTC.

This chain links TRBV18 with TRBJ2-4; 11 nucleotides align to TRBD1. V trimming: 5 bases; J trimming: 7 bases; junction bases outside the gene matches: 4. This CDR3 comprises 14 residues. Germline CDR1 reads KGHSH; CDR2 reads LQKENI. The CDR3 DNA reads as TGTGCCAGCTCAAGCGGGACAGGGGGGAACATTCAGTACTTC. Translating gives CASSSGTGGNIQYF.

In its sample, this clone was seen once. V gene TRBV7-9 combines with J gene TRBJ1-1; 7 bases are a match to TRBD1. The germline CDR1 and CDR2 sequences are SEHNR and FQNEAQ (reference sequence). This CDR3 spans 15 amino acids. Germline trimming cut 5 bases from V and 4 bases from J; bases unmatched to any gene: 10. The CDR3, as DNA: TGTGCCAGCAGCCCCCGGGGGGCAGGGGGCACTGAAGCTTTCTTT. Translated, it gives CASSPRGAGGTEAFF.